This T cell receptor (beta chain) was found in a study of cytomegalovirus exposure and HLA in healthy donors. The wider study: The approximately 130 validation repertoires and the roughly 700 first-cohort repertoires shared a platform, a later analysis reported.

In regard to this clone: Its cognate antigen is unknown.

Study outcomes and limitations: TCR beta chains numbering roughly 150 were designated cytomegalovirus-associated. Rare sequences made up most TCRs, while some public TCRs were found in many donors.

V lost 6 bases, J lost 2 bases, and 11 bases lay in between. The CDR3 spans 14 residues. CDR1 is MNHEY, CDR2 SVGAGI, per germline. This table comes from immunoSEQ multiplex PCR, and its TCRdb copy is limited to in-frame clones, with some not included. The sample gives 55,000 to 75,000 clones, about 89% of which show up once; around 3.2% is in the top ten. The material sequenced was PBMCs. The chain employs TRBV6-5 and TRBJ2-1, with TRBD1 as a possible D gene (6 bases). The sequence derives from a man in his late teens or twenties in good health and CMV-seronegative. The DNA of the CDR3 is TGTGCCAGCAGACCCCCAGGGGCCTACAATGAGCAGTTCTTC. This gives the protein CASRPPGAYNEQFF.